The 26 T cell receptor beta chains listed next were all sequenced from one sample in a study of cytomegalovirus exposure and HLA in healthy donors (dated by TCRdb to 2015 to 2018). The library was generated by the immunoSEQ multiplex PCR assay. The multiplex PCR relied on a mix of 60 forward primers for TCR Vbeta segments and 13 reverse primers for TCR Jbeta segments. TCRdb re-hosts the immuneACCESS table, in-frame sequences only. Its copies lack some clones; in the studies checked, an unresolved V gene accounts for under half of them, and the cause for the rest is not known. In this sample the table shows over 110,000 clones, 75% to 85% of which occur a single time. Clones ranked in the top ten supply around 6.6% of the sample. Sequenced input: PBMCs. Receptor source: a woman aged 40-49 years in good health and CMV-seropositive.

V gene TRBV4-2 combines with J gene TRBJ1-4; 8 nucleotides align to TRBD1. Losses at the gene ends were 0 bases for V and 6 bases for J; bases not matched to a gene: 6. This CDR3 contains 16 residues. Germline CDR1 is LGHNA and CDR2 is YNFKEQ. CDR3 sequence (DNA): TGTGCCAGCAGCCAAGATCGCAGGGGGCGACATGAAAAACTGTTTTTT. Translating gives CASSQDRRGRHEKLFF.

V is TRBV30 and J is TRBJ2-7; D is undetermined. V gave up 2 bases and J gave up 4 bases, with 12 bases separating them. CDR3 length: 13 amino acids. Germline V lookup: CDR1 GTSNPN, CDR2 SVGIG (reference sequence). CDR3 in DNA: TGTGCCTGGAGTAAATCAGGCCTTTACGAGCAGTACTTC. Residues: CAWSKSGLYEQYF.

This clone was counted between two and nine times. V usage is TRBV18 and J usage is TRBJ2-5; 7 nucleotides line up with TRBD2. The CDR3 is made up of 15 amino acids. Germline assignment: CDR1 KGHSH and CDR2 LQKENI. Trimming took 6 bases from V and 5 from J; bases not matched to a gene: 12. The DNA for the CDR3 is TGTGCCAGCTCTCCAATGACGGCGGGAGAGGAGACCCAGTACTTC. Its protein is CASSPMTAGEETQYF.

J is TRBJ2-5 and V is TRBV29-1; TRBD2 might be the D (6 bases). The J call may be incorrect, as the DNA end agrees better with TRBJ2-7. CDR3 length: 13 amino acids. Germline-derived CDR1 and CDR2 are SQVTM and ANQGSEA. For the CDR3, the DNA is TGCAGCGTGGGCCGGGACTTATCCTACGAGCAGTACTTC. The encoded protein is CSVGRDLSYEQYF.

J is TRBJ2-1 and V is TRBV11-2; D uncertain. The germline gives CDR1 SGHAT, CDR2 FQNNGV. The length of the CDR3 is 13 residues. Trimming pared 2 bases from V and 8 bases from J, leaving 10 bases between. The CDR3 spells CASSLRGGYEQFF. CDR3 nucleotides: TGTGCCAGCAGCTTAAGAGGCGGATATGAGCAGTTCTTC.

This clone was observed a handful of times. The chain combines TRBV7-8 with TRBJ2-1, with 7 nucleotides matching TRBD1. The CDR3 totals 15 residues. Germline assignment: CDR1 SGHVS and CDR2 FQNEAQ. The V gene end was trimmed by 6 bases and the J gene end by 4 bases; junction bases not matched to a gene: 9. The DNA for the CDR3 is TGTGCCAGCAGGCCTGGGACAGAAACTTACAATGAGCAGTTCTTC. It yields the protein CASRPGTETYNEQFF. Filled out from reference TRBV7-8 and TRBJ2-1, the complete variable domain reads GAGVSQSPRYKVAKRGQDVALRCDPISGHVSLFWYQQALGQGPEFLTYFQNEAQLDKSGLPSDRFFAERPEGSVSTLKIQRTQQEDSAVYLCASRPGTETYNEQFFGPGTRLTVL.

The V gene is TRBV27, the J gene TRBJ2-1; 10 bases agree with TRBD2. The germline CDR1 and CDR2 sequences are MNHEY and SMNVEV (reference sequence). The CDR3 contains 16 residues. V lost 7 bases to trimming and J lost 7 bases; unmatched junction nucleotides: 13. The CDR3 region is CASTHSGRRTINEQFF. The CDR3 nucleotides read TGTGCCAGCACGCATAGCGGGAGGCGAACTATTAATGAGCAGTTCTTC.

This CDR3 is CASSPGHIDQETQYF. CDR3 sequence (DNA): TGTGCCAGCAGTCCGGGACACATTGACCAAGAGACCCAGTACTTC. The rearrangement uses TRBV14 and TRBJ2-5, with D maybe TRBD1 (6 bases). With 6 bases removed from V and 0 bases from J, the gap between germline ends came to 14 bases. Germline-derived CDR1 and CDR2 are SGHDN and FVKESK. This CDR3 has 15 residues.

Only a few counts were recorded for this clone. The chain uses TRBV14 and TRBJ2-7; D is possibly TRBD2 (5 bases). The length of the CDR3 is 15 residues. Germline loops: CDR1 SGHDN, CDR2 FVKESK. Trimming took off 1 base at V and 0 bases at J, with 10 bases between the two ends. The CDR3 DNA is TGTGCCAGCAGCCAAGGGCGGGCGTCCTCCTACGAGCAGTACTTC. Translation: CASSQGRASSYEQYF.

The genes are TRBV10-3 and TRBJ2-7; 13 bases align to TRBD2. The CDR3 runs 15 residues. CDR1 and CDR2 (germline): ENHRY, SYGVKD. Losses at the gene ends were 2 bases for V and 7 bases for J; bases not matched to a gene: 5. CDR3 region: CAISEGLAGVREQYF. The DNA for the CDR3 is TGTGCCATCAGTGAGGGACTAGCGGGAGTGCGGGAGCAGTACTTC.

The chain links TRBV2 to TRBJ1-6; a weak D match, TRBD1 (5 bases). Trimming cost V 6 bases and J 8 bases, with 11 bases left between them. Germline V CDR1 and CDR2: SNHLY, FYNNEI. The CDR3 length is 13 residues. The CDR3 reads CASRDLRDSPLHF. The CDR3 DNA is TGTGCCAGCAGAGATCTCAGGGATTCACCCCTCCACTTT.

The genes are TRBV15 and TRBJ2-1; possibly TRBD2 for D (6 bases). The CDR3 extends over 13 amino acids. V gave up 6 bases and J gave up 5 bases, with 11 bases separating them. Per the germline V gene, CDR1 is LNHNV and CDR2 is YYDKDF (reference sequence). The CDR3 coding sequence is TGTGCCACCAGGAGGCTAGCGAACAATGAGCAGTTCTTC. This translates into CATRRLANNEQFF.

This clone came up a few times. At one end the junction does not follow the germline gene, possibly because of a read error. J is TRBJ2-1 and V is TRBV7-3; the D is unclear. The CDR3 is 14 residues long. The germline gives CDR1 SGHTA, CDR2 FQGTGA. This CDR3 reads CASSLTGLSNEQFF. The CDR3 nucleotides are TGTGCCAGCAGCCTAACTGGGCTATCCAATGAGCAGTTCTTC.

The chain recombines TRBV30 with TRBJ2-6, with D possibly TRBD2 on 6 matching bases. Germline loops: CDR1 GTSNPN, CDR2 SVGIG (reference sequence). The V end lost 3 bases, the J end lost 0 bases, and 15 bases lay between the germline ends. The CDR3 is made up of 17 amino acids. DNA for the CDR3: TGTGCCTGGAGGCGGGGCAGACACAACTCTGGGGCCAACGTCCTGACTTTC. Its translation is CAWRRGRHNSGANVLTF.

J is TRBJ1-5 and V is TRBV19; possibly TRBD1 for D (6 bases). This CDR3 has 15 residues. Germline assignment: CDR1 LNHDA and CDR2 SQIVND (reference sequence). V lost 9 bases, J lost 7 bases, and 22 bases lay in between. This CDR3 reads CASVRTARTEQPQHF. Written as DNA, the CDR3 is TGTGCCAGCGTCCGGACAGCCCGGACGGAGCAGCCCCAGCATTTT.

The chain is built from TRBV18 and TRBJ2-7, with 7 bases fitting TRBD2. Germline CDR1 KGHSH, CDR2 LQKENI. The CDR3 loop spans 15 amino acids. V shed 4 bases, J shed 3 bases, and the junction held 9 bases outside the gene matches. CDR3 loop: CASSLGAGPNYEQYF. The CDR3 DNA sequence: TGTGCCAGCTCACTAGGAGCGGGACCCAACTACGAGCAGTACTTC. Filled out from reference TRBV18 and TRBJ2-7, the complete variable domain reads NAGVMQNPRHLVRRRGQEARLRCSPMKGHSHVYWYRQLPEEGLKFMVYLQKENIIDESGMPKERFSAEFPKEGPSILRIQQVVRGDSAAYFCASSLGAGPNYEQYFGPGTRLTVT.

Regarding this clone: This sample includes further DNA sequences coding for the same CDR3. This chain links TRBV11-2 with TRBJ1-2; D unclear. V lost 1 base to trimming and J lost 0 bases, with 6 bases between them. CDR3 length: 14 residues. Germline loops: CDR1 SGHAT, CDR2 FQNNGV. The CDR3 sequence is CASSLGQANYGYTF. In nucleotides, the CDR3 is TGTGCCAGCAGCTTAGGACAAGCTAACTATGGCTACACCTTC.

This sequence joins TRBV27 and TRBJ2-1, with 7 bases fitting TRBD2. CDR1 is MNHEY, CDR2 SMNVEV, per germline (reference sequence). The CDR3 loop spans 17 amino acids. V lost 2 bases and J lost 8; bases outside the gene matches: 15. The CDR3 DNA reads as TGTGCCAGCAGTTTACCCCTCTTGGGGAGGGCCGGTTATGAGCAGTTCTTC. Residues: CASSLPLLGRAGYEQFF.

The V and J genes are TRBV27 and TRBJ2-5; D unclear. The DNA end favors TRBJ2-7, so the J call may be wrong. The CDR3 contains 13 residues. CDR1 and CDR2 (germline): MNHEY, SMNVEV (reference sequence). The CDR3 DNA sequence: TGTGCCAGCAGTTTATCCCCCGTCTACGAGCAGTACTTC. The encoded protein is CASSLSPVYEQYF.

The V and J genes are TRBV2 and TRBJ2-5; D perhaps matches TRBD1 (8 bases). The DNA end is more similar to TRBJ2-7, so the J call may be wrong. The CDR3 has 15 residues. Germline V gene lookup returns CDR1 SNHLY and CDR2 FYNNEI. DNA for the CDR3: TGTGCCAGCAGTGCCACCTACAGGGGGGGCTACGAGCAGTACTTC. Amino acids: CASSATYRGGYEQYF.

The J gene is TRBJ2-7, the V gene TRBV6-5, with a weak D call TRBD1 (6 bases). The germline V gene has CDR1 MNHEY and CDR2 SVGAGI. The germline V and J ends were trimmed by 5 bases and 2 bases, with 13 bases remaining between them. This CDR3 comprises 14 residues. The CDR3 nucleotides read TGTGCCAGCAGTAAGCTCCGGGACACCTACGAGCAGTACTTC. Protein: CASSKLRDTYEQYF.

The chain uses TRBV6-6 and TRBJ2-7; TRBD1 agrees at 8 bases. The CDR3 is made up of 15 amino acids. The V segment lost 7 bases and the J segment 2 bases; nucleotides outside the gene matches: 10. Germline V lookup: CDR1 MNHNY, CDR2 SVGAGI (reference sequence). The CDR3 region has the DNA TGTGCCAGCAAAGGGGTGACAGGGGTAACCTACGAGCAGTACTTC. Amino acid sequence: CASKGVTGVTYEQYF.

The chain recombines TRBV14 with TRBJ2-7, with 14 positions matching TRBD2. V gave up 4 bases and J gave up 6 bases; unmatched junction bases: 8. The CDR3 contains 16 residues. In germline, CDR1 is SGHDN, CDR2 FVKESK. The CDR3 sequence is CASSLGTSGRRSEQYF. The CDR3 DNA is TGTGCCAGCAGCCTCGGGACTAGCGGGAGAAGGAGCGAGCAGTACTTC.

The gene calls are TRBV19 and TRBJ2-7; perhaps TRBD2 as D (5 bases). The CDR3 is 13 amino acids. Germline V CDR1 and CDR2: LNHDA, SQIVND (reference sequence). Deletions cut 3 bases from V and 2 bases from J, with 8 bases between. CDR3 nucleotide sequence: TGTGCCAGTAGTATTCGGGGAACCTACGAGCAGTACTTC. Protein: CASSIRGTYEQYF.

The CDR3 protein is CSVDRQGDEQFF. Written as DNA, the CDR3 is TGCAGCGTTGACCGACAGGGGGATGAGCAGTTCTTC. The V call is TRBV29-1, the J call TRBJ2-1; the match to TRBD1 covers 9 bases. The V and J ends lost 3 bases and 8 bases, in that order; junction bases with no gene match: 2. The length of the CDR3 is 12 residues. The V gene's germline CDR1 is SQVTM and CDR2 ANQGSEA.

The rearrangement uses TRBV5-1 and TRBJ2-1; 7 nucleotides line up with TRBD1. The ends lost 4 bases at V and 3 bases at J; junction bases unmatched: 4. CDR3 length: 14 residues. Germline CDR1 is SGHRS and CDR2 is YFSETQ. This CDR3 is CASSGGQIYNEQFF. Here the CDR3 DNA reads TGCGCCAGCAGCGGGGGACAGATCTACAATGAGCAGTTCTTC.